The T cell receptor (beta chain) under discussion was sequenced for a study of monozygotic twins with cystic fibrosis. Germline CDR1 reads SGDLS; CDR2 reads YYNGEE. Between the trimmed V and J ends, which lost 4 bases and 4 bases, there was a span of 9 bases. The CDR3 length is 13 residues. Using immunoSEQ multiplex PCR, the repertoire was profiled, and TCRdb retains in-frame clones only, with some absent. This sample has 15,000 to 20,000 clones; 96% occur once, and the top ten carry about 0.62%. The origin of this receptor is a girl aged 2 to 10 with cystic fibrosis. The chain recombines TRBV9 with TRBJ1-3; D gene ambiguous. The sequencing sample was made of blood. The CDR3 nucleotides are TGTGCCAGCAGCTTCTCGTCCGGAAACACCATATATTTT. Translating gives CASSFSSGNTIYF.